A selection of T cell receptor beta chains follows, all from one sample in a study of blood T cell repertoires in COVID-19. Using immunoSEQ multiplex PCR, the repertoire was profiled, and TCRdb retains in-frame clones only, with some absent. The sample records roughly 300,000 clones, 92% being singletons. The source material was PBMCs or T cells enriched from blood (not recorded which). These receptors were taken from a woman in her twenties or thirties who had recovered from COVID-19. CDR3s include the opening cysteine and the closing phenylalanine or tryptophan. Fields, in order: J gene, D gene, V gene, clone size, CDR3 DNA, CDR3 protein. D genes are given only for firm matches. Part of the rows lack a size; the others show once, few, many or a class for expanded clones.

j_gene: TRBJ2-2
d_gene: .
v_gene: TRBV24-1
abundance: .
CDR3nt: TGTGCCACCAGTGCGGTAGCGCCCGGGGAGCTGTTTTTT
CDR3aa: CATSAVAPGELFF

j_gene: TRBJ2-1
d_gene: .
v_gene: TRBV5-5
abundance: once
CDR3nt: TGTGCCAGCGCCCCTGGTGGGCCCTACAATGAGCAGTTCTTC
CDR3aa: CASAPGGPYNEQFF

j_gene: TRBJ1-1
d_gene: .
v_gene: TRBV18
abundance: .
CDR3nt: TGTGCCAGCTCACCGTCTGGGGGGACTGAAGCTTTCTTT
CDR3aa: CASSPSGGTEAFF

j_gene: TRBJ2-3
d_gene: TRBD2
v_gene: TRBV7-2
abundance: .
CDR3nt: TGTGCCAGCATCCCTAGCGGGAGGGGGGGGGATACGCAGTATTTT
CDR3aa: CASIPSGRGGDTQYF

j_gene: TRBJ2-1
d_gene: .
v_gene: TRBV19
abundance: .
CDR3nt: TGTGCCAGTAGGGGCGGGACGTTATACAATGAGCAGTTCTTC
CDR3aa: CASRGGTLYNEQFF

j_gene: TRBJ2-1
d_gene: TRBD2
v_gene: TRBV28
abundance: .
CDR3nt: TGTGCCAGCAGACGGGGGGGACTAGCGGTTGAGCAGTTCTTC
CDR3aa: CASRRGGLAVEQFF

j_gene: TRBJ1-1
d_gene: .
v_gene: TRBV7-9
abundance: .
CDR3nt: TGTGCCAGCAGCTTTCACAGGGCGCCGAACACTGAAGCTTTCTTT
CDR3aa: CASSFHRAPNTEAFF

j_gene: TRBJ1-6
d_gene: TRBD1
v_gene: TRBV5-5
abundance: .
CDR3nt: TGTGCCAGCAGCCTTACAGGGGAGAATTCACCCCTCCACTTT
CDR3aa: CASSLTGENSPLHF

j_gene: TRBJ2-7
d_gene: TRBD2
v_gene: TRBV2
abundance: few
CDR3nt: TGTGCCAGCAGAGCCAGACGGGGAGGGTTGTACGAGCAGTACTTC
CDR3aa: CASRARRGGLYEQYF

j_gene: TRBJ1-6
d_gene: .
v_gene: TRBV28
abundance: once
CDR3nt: TGTGCCAGCAGGAGGGCCGCTGGGTCTGGATCACCCCTCCACTTT
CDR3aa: CASRRAAGSGSPLHF